The present T cell receptor beta chain was sequenced within a study of shared clonotypes between healthy human individuals. Libraries were prepared by immunoSEQ multiplex PCR; TCRdb keeps only in-frame clonotypes and omits some of them. The table has 1,400,000 or so clones, less than 99% seen once. V was clipped by 4 bases and J by 4 bases, with 16 bases between them. The CDR3 has 16 amino acids. From germline, CDR1 is MGHDK and CDR2 SYGVNS. Points on this clone: Antigen specificity is unknown.

Whole-study findings and limits: About 5.2% was the fraction of naive CD4 clonotypes found shared across several donors. In contrast to clonotypes shared by all four donors, non-shared clonotypes had lower generation probabilities.

The clonotype originates from a man in his thirties or forties in good health. The sample comprised naive CD4+ T cells sorted from blood. Subset denoted: CD45RA+ positively selected. V usage is TRBV25-1 and J usage is TRBJ1-4; maybe TRBD1 (6 bases). Here the CDR3 reads CASSALGGQGNEKLFF. For the CDR3, the DNA is TGTGCCAGCAGTGCCCTGGGGGGGCAGGGTAATGAAAAACTGTTTTTT.